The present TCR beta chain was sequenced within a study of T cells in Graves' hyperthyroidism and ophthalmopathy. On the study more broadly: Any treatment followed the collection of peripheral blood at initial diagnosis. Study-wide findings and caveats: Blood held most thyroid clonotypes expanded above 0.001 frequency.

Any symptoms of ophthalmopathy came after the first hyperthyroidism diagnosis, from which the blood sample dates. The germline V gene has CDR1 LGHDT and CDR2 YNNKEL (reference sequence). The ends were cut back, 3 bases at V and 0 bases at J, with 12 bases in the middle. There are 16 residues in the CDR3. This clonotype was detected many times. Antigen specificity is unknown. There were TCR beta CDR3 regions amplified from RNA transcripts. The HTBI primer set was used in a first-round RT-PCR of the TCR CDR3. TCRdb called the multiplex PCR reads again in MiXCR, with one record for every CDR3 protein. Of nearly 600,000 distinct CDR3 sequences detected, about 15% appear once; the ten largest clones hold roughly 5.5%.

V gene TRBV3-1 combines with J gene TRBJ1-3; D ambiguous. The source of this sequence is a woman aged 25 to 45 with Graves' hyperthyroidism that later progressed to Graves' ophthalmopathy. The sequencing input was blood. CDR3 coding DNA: TGTGCCAGCAGCCATAATGACGGAAGCTCTGGAAACACCATATATTTT. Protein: CASSHNDGSSGNTIYF.